A single sample gave rise to the 10 T cell receptor beta chains below, sequenced in a study of shared clonotypes between healthy human individuals. Profiled with immunoSEQ multiplex PCR; TCRdb holds only in-frame clones, not every one. The sample includes some 320,000 clones, roughly 91% of them seen just once. Material for sequencing was memory CD8+ T cells sorted from blood. The sample's subset: CD45RO+ cells pooled with CCR7-negative TemRA cells. Receptors originate from a man in his late teens or twenties in good health.

This rearrangement joins TRBV6-6 to TRBJ2-7; no definite D call. V lost 0 bases and J 6 bases, leaving 6 bases between the germline ends. The CDR3 is 12 residues long. Per germline, CDR1 MNHNY and CDR2 SVGAGI (reference sequence). The DNA of the CDR3 is TGTGCCAGCAGTTACTCGTATCCCGAGCAGTACTTC. This translates into CASSYSYPEQYF.

The chain has TRBV29-1 and TRBJ1-2; 9 positions agree with TRBD1. Losses at the gene ends were 4 bases for V and 6 bases for J; bases not matched to a gene: 6. CDR1 is SQVTM and CDR2 is ANQGSEA in the germline V gene. This CDR3 comprises 13 residues. The CDR3 DNA is TGCAGCGTTGCGGGGACAGGGAAGGATGGCTACACCTTC. Its translation: CSVAGTGKDGYTF.

The rearrangement uses TRBV28 and TRBJ2-7, with D maybe TRBD1 (6 bases). The CDR3 is 15 amino acids. Deletions cut 5 bases from V and 3 bases from J, with 17 bases between. In germline, CDR1 is MDHEN, CDR2 SYDVKM. The CDR3 DNA follows: TGTGCCAGCAGTCCCGGACAGTTTTCGGGCTACGAGCAGTACTTC. It codes for CASSPGQFSGYEQYF.

This chain uses TRBV9 with TRBJ2-7; 9 bases match TRBD2. The J segment lost 3 bases and the V segment lost 4 bases, leaving 11 bases of the junction unmatched. Germline assignment: CDR1 SGDLS and CDR2 YYNGEE. This CDR3 has 16 residues. In DNA, the CDR3 is TGTGCCAGCAGCAAAGGGGGTGGGACTAGCCGCTACGAGCAGTACTTC. It translates to CASSKGGGTSRYEQYF. Based on the CDR3 plus reference TRBV9 and TRBJ2-7, the full variable domain is DSGVTQTPKHLITATGQRVTLRCSPRSGDLSVYWYQQSLDQGLQFLIQYYNGEERAKGNILERFSAQQFPDLHSELNLSSLELGDSALYFCASSKGGGTSRYEQYFGPGTRLTVT.

The chain joins TRBV5-1 to TRBJ2-7; D call uncertain. With 0 bases removed from V and 4 bases from J, the gap between germline ends came to 8 bases. Looked up from germline, CDR1 is SGHRS and CDR2 is YFSETQ. This CDR3 region has 13 residues. The CDR3: CASSLEDAYEQYF. Written as DNA, the CDR3 is TGCGCCAGCAGCTTGGAGGACGCGTACGAGCAGTACTTC.

This clone has only a few counts. The rearrangement joins TRBV28 to TRBJ2-7, with D possibly being TRBD2 (6 bases). The V end was cut by 4 bases, the J end by 3 bases, with 10 bases between. The CDR3 extends over 13 amino acids. Germline CDR1 MDHEN, CDR2 SYDVKM. CDR3: CASSSGVSYEQYF. The CDR3 nucleotides read TGTGCCAGCAGTTCGGGAGTTAGCTACGAGCAGTACTTC.

The chain employs TRBV10-3 and TRBJ1-4; D perhaps matches TRBD1 (5 bases). Trimming pared 8 bases from V and 0 bases from J, leaving 10 bases between. CDR1 and CDR2 from the germline V gene are ENHRY and SYGVKD. The CDR3 has 14 residues. CDR3 DNA sequence: TGTGCCATCGGGGGAGGAACAACTAATGAAAAACTGTTTTTT. It translates to CAIGGGTTNEKLFF.

This chain links TRBV4-1 with TRBJ1-1; D ambiguous. The CDR3 extends over 17 amino acids. Deletions cut 0 bases from V and 0 bases from J, with 14 bases between. Germline V gene data show CDR1 as MGHRA and CDR2 as YSYEKL. The CDR3 region has the DNA TGCGCCAGCAGCCAAGAGGATCTTGCGGCGATGAACACTGAAGCTTTCTTT. Amino acids: CASSQEDLAAMNTEAFF.

The gene calls are TRBV5-1 and TRBJ1-4; D unclear. Trimming cost V 0 bases and J 5 bases, with 11 bases left between them. CDR1 and CDR2 from the germline V gene are SGHRS and YFSETQ. This CDR3 is built from 15 residues. The chain's CDR3 is CASSLGGRPNEKLFF. In DNA, the CDR3 is TGCGCCAGCAGCTTGGGTGGACGGCCAAATGAAAAACTGTTTTTT.

The rearrangement uses TRBV13 and TRBJ2-7, with 7 bases identical to TRBD2. The CDR3 contains 17 residues. The germline CDR1 and CDR2 sequences are PRHDT and FYEKMQ (reference sequence). The J segment lost 0 bases and the V segment lost 3 bases, leaving 11 bases of the junction unmatched. The CDR3 is CASSFRGAGGSSYEQYF. CDR3 DNA sequence: TGTGCCAGCAGCTTCCGGGGCGCGGGCGGGAGCTCCTACGAGCAGTACTTC.